The 7 T cell receptor beta chains presented below share a single source sample, sequenced in a study of OX40 agonist ivuxolimab in advanced cancers. The method behind the library was the immunoSEQ multiplex PCR assay. TCRdb provides this immuneACCESS table in a form limited to in-frame rearrangements. Some clones are lacking; in checked studies, under half of them reflect an unresolved V gene, and why the rest are absent is not known. For this sample the table gives nearly 55,000 clones, of which around 89% were detected only once. The ten largest clones capture more than 1.3% of the sample. Source: CD4+ or CD8+ T cells sorted from blood, taken in a trial of the OX40 agonist ivuxolimab. These TCRs come from an adult with an advanced solid tumor such as melanoma, head and neck, liver or kidney cancer.

The genes are TRBV5-1 and TRBJ2-3; weak D call: TRBD2 (6 bases). With 4 bases removed from V and 2 bases from J, the gap between germline ends came to 14 bases. Per germline, CDR1 SGHRS and CDR2 YFSETQ. This CDR3 comprises 15 residues. DNA for the CDR3: TGCGCCAGCAGCGGCGGGACTCCCTACACAGATACGCAGTATTTT. Translation gives CASSGGTPYTDTQYF.

V usage is TRBV6-6 and J usage is TRBJ2-7; the match to TRBD2 covers 12 bases. CDR3 length: 15 residues. Germline V gene lookup returns CDR1 MNHNY and CDR2 SVGAGI (reference sequence). V lost 6 bases, J lost 1 base, and 4 bases stayed unmatched. DNA for the CDR3: TGTGCCAGCAGGCCCGGACTAGCGGGATCCTACGAGCAGTACTTC. It codes for CASRPGLAGSYEQYF.

This clone was detected a few times. The V call is TRBV10-2, the J call TRBJ2-1; TRBD2 agrees at 14 bases. V gave up 6 bases and J gave up 7 bases; unmatched junction bases: 5. Germline V gives CDR1 WSHSY, CDR2 SAAADI. The CDR3 length is 15 residues. The CDR3 DNA reads TGCGCCAGCAGGACTAGCGGGGGGGCCAGTAATGAGCAGTTCTTC. Translation: CASRTSGGASNEQFF.

The count of this clone is one. The CDR3 coding sequence is TGTGCCAGCAGCTTAGCAAAGTCGGGGGTTAAGGCCAAAAACATTCAGTACTTC. The encoded protein is CASSLAKSGVKAKNIQYF. This chain connects TRBV7-9 to TRBJ2-4, with a weak D call TRBD2 (6 bases). CDR1 and CDR2 (germline): SEHNR, FQNEAQ (reference sequence). With 0 bases removed from V and 1 base from J, the gap between germline ends came to 16 bases. The CDR3 length is 18 residues.

J is TRBJ2-3 and V is TRBV27; D ambiguous. The V gene's germline CDR1 is MNHEY and CDR2 SMNVEV (reference sequence). V lost 0 bases and J 7 bases, leaving 14 bases between the germline ends. This CDR3 comprises 15 residues. The CDR3 sequence is CASSLSGSSFYTQYF. Written as DNA, the CDR3 is TGTGCCAGCAGTTTATCGGGTTCTTCCTTTTATACGCAGTATTTT.

This chain links TRBV6-5 with TRBJ1-3, with 8 bases that match TRBD1. Germline V gives CDR1 MNHEY, CDR2 SVGAGI. The CDR3 consists of 14 residues. Losses at the gene ends were 4 bases for V and 4 bases for J; bases not matched to a gene: 3. The CDR3 DNA is TGTGCCAGCAGTTTCAGGGGGCCCGGAAACACCATATATTTT. Translated: CASSFRGPGNTIYF.

The genes are TRBV9 and TRBJ2-5; unclear D gene. The CDR3 totals 13 residues. The germline V gene has CDR1 SGDLS and CDR2 YYNGEE. Trimming pared 4 bases from V and 2 bases from J, leaving 9 bases between. CDR3 DNA sequence: TGTGCCAGCAGCACTGAAGCTCAAGAGACCCAGTACTTC. This codes for CASSTEAQETQYF. Full variable domain (rest looked up from reference TRBV9 and TRBJ2-5): DSGVTQTPKHLITATGQRVTLRCSPRSGDLSVYWYQQSLDQGLQFLIQYYNGEERAKGNILERFSAQQFPDLHSELNLSSLELGDSALYFCASSTEAQETQYFGPGTRLLVL.